The rows below give T cell receptor beta chains drawn from one sample of a study of cytomegalovirus exposure and HLA in healthy donors. This table comes from immunoSEQ multiplex PCR, and its TCRdb copy is limited to in-frame clones, with some not included. The profile shows about 150,000 clones, about two thirds of them singletons. Material for sequencing was PBMCs. These receptors were collected from a man over 45 in good health and CMV-seropositive. CDR3s include the opening cysteine and the closing phenylalanine or tryptophan.

CASSLGGTGVLGYTF,TRBJ1-2,TRBV7-8
CASSPGAGTVAGYTF,TRBJ1-2,TRBV19
CASSVGQGDPGANVLTF,TRBJ2-6,TRBV2
CASSLHSILTEAFF,TRBJ1-1,TRBV7-2
CASSLSGGGTILNEQFF,TRBJ2-1,TRBV7-2
CASSTNYRGTGELFF,TRBJ2-2,TRBV19
CASSLAQGNIPETQYF,TRBJ2-5,TRBV7-6
CASSPWSTGANTGELFF,TRBJ2-2,TRBV5-1
CASSERGQGVSAAEAFF,TRBJ1-1,TRBV10-1
CASKNWDSVPGSPQHF,TRBJ1-5,TRBV28
CASSLARHTLGELFF,TRBJ2-2,TRBV7-8
CASSPRLAGGYSYNEQFF,TRBJ2-1,TRBV7-8
CSARSARHF,TRBJ1-5,TRBV20-1